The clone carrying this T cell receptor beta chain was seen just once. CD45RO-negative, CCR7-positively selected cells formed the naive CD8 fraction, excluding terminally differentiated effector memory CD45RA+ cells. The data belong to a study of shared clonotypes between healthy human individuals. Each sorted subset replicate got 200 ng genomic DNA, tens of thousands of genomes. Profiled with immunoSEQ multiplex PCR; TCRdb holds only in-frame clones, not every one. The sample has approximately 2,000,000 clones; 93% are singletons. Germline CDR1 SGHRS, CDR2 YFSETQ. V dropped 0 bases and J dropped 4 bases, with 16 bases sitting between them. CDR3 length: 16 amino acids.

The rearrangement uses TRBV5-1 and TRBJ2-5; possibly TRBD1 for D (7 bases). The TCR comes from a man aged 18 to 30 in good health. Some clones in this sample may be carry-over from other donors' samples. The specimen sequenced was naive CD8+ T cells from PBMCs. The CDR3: CASSLVRVRGVETQYF. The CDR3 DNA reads TGCGCCAGCAGCTTGGTTCGCGTCAGGGGGGTAGAGACCCAGTACTTC.